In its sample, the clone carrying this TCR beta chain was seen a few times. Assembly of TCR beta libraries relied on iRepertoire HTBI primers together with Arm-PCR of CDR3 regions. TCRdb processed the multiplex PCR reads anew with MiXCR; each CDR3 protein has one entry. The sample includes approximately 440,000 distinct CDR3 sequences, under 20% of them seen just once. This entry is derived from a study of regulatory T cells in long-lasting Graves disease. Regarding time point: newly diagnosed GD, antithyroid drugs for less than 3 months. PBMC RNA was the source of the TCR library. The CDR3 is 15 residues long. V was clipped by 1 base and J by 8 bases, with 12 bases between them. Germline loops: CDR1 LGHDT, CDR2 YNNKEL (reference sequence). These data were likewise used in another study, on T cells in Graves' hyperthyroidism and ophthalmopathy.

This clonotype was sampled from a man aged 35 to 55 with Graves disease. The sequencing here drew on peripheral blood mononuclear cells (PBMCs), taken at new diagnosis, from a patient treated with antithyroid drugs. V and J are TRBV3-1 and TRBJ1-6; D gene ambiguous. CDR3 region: CASSQVFAGHSPLHF. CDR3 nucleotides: TGTGCCAGCAGCCAAGTATTCGCAGGCCATTCACCCCTCCACTTT. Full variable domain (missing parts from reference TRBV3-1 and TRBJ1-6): DTAVSQTPKYLVTQMGNDKSIKCEQNLGHDTMYWYKQDSKKFLKIMFSYNNKELIINETVPNRFSPKSPDKAHLNLHINSLELGDSAVYFCASSQVFAGHSPLHFGNGTRLTVT.